The sequence of this T cell receptor beta chain was determined in a study of cytomegalovirus exposure and HLA in healthy donors. Study-wide background: Around 81% of around 390 genotyped donors fell in the Caucasian-associated ancestry cluster.

CDR3 length: 17 amino acids. The V gene end was trimmed by 7 bases and the J gene end by 0 bases; junction bases not matched to a gene: 11. CDR1 and CDR2 from the germline V gene are SEHNR and FQNEAQ (reference sequence). General study results and limits: Accurate HLA-A and HLA-B prediction from TCR beta sequences was reported for most subjects.

PCR employed 60 Vbeta and 13 Jbeta primers. TCRdb keeps only in-frame clones here, not all; method: immunoSEQ multiplex PCR. The table has over 100,000 clones, about 9.2% seen once. This clone occurred a few times. Antigen: not known. Sequenced input: PBMCs. The TCR sequence derives from a woman between 40 and 50 years old in good health and CMV-seropositive. The chain couples TRBV7-9 to TRBJ2-1; TRBD2 matches at 8 bases. This CDR3 reads CASTSPGGDNSYNEQFF. In nucleotides, the CDR3 is TGTGCCAGCACCTCACCCGGGGGGGACAACTCCTACAATGAGCAGTTCTTC.